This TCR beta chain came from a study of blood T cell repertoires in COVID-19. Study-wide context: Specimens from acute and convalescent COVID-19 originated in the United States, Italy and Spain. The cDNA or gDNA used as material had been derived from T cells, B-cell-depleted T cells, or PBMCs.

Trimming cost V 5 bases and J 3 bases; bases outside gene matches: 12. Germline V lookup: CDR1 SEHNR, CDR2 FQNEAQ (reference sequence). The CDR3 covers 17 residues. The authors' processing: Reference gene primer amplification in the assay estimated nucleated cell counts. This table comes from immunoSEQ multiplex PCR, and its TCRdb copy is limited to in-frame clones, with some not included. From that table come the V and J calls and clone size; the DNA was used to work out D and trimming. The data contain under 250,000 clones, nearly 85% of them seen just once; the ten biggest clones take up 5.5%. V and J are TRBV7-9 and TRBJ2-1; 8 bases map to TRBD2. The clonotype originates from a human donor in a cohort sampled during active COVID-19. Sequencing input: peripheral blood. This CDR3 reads CASSTRRRGAVYNEQFF. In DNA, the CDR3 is TGTGCCAGCAGCACGCGGCGGCGGGGGGCTGTCTACAATGAGCAGTTCTTC.